Shown below are 29 T cell receptor beta chains from a single sample sequenced in a study of metastatic and nonmetastatic thyroid tumors (dated by TCRdb to 2018 to 2020). No patient had received any treatment before thyroid surgery. Receptors were amplified or captured by PCR. This sample was sequenced with an Illumina HiSeq 4000. The public reads were run again by TCRdb, first through fastp at Q25 and then through MiXCR, and only productive beta chains were kept. The sample has about 48,000 clones on record, 22% of them singletons. The ten largest make up approximately 3.9% of the sample. Sample: blood. Receptors originate from a male donor with papillary thyroid cancer or a benign thyroid nodule (not recorded which). Some clones in this sample may be carry-over from other donors' samples.

In nucleotides, the CDR3 is TGTGCCAGCAGTGGCGTCGGAGGACAGGGTCACGATACGCAGTATTTT. It is translated as CASSGVGGQGHDTQYF. This chain links TRBV6-4 with TRBJ2-3; 8 bases fit TRBD1. V lost 4 bases, J lost 6 bases, and 12 bases stayed unmatched. The germline V gene has CDR1 MRHNA and CDR2 SNTAGT. CDR3 length: 16 residues.

The genes are TRBV6-1 and TRBJ2-7; 12 bases agree with TRBD2. Germline V gives CDR1 MNHNS, CDR2 SASEGT. The V gene end was trimmed by 4 bases and the J gene end by 3 bases; junction bases not matched to a gene: 1. The CDR3 is 14 amino acids. The CDR3 DNA follows: TGTGCCAGCAGTGGACTAGCGGGGGACTACGAGCAGTACTTC. Its translation: CASSGLAGDYEQYF.

J is TRBJ1-6 and V is TRBV30; 10 nucleotides agree with TRBD1. V lost 5 bases and J lost 8; bases outside the gene matches: 0. The V gene's germline CDR1 is GTSNPN and CDR2 SVGIG (reference sequence). This CDR3 is built from 12 residues. CDR3 in DNA: TGTGCCTGGGGGACAGGGGATTCACCCCTCCACTTT. This encodes CAWGTGDSPLHF.

This clone was observed a handful of times. The chain uses TRBV28 and TRBJ2-7; tentatively, D is TRBD1 or TRBD2 (6 bases each). CDR3 length: 14 amino acids. CDR1 is MDHEN, CDR2 SYDVKM, per germline. V gave up 7 bases and J gave up 7 bases, with 20 bases separating them. The CDR3 spells CASKGFGGVWEQYF. The CDR3 DNA is TGTGCCAGCAAAGGTTTCGGGGGCGTATGGGAGCAGTACTTC. The full variable domain, with the rest looked up from reference TRBV28 and TRBJ2-7, is DVKVTQSSRYLVKRTGEKVFLECVQDMDHENMFWYRQDPGLGLRLIYFSYDVKMKEKGDIPEGYSVSREKKERFSLILESASTNQTSMYLCASKGFGGVWEQYFGPGTRLTVT.

In its sample, this clone was seen many times. With a much larger clone just one base away, this may be a read error. The chain recombines TRBV15 with TRBJ2-7; tentative D call: TRBD1 (6 bases). Germline V gene sequence: CDR1 LNHNV, CDR2 YYDKDF (reference sequence). There are 14 residues in the CDR3. Trimming stripped 8 bases from V and 0 bases from J, with 14 bases between. For the CDR3, the DNA is TGTGCCACCTCACAGGGAAGAAGCTCCTACGAGCAGTACTTC. As protein: CATSQGRSSYEQYF.

This clone was detected once. For the CDR3, the DNA is TGTGCCTGGAGTGTACAAGCATCCGGGGAGCTGTTTTTT. Translated: CAWSVQASGELFF. The chain links TRBV30 to TRBJ2-2; D unclear. CDR1 GTSNPN and CDR2 SVGIG come from the germline V gene (reference sequence). Trimming pared 0 bases from V and 6 bases from J, leaving 8 bases between. The length of the CDR3 is 13 residues.

This clone was observed many times. V gene TRBV29-1 combines with J gene TRBJ2-1, with D maybe TRBD2 (6 bases). Germline loops: CDR1 SQVTM, CDR2 ANQGSEA. This CDR3 is built from 14 residues. The V gene lost 5 bases and the J gene lost 4 bases, with 15 bases spanning the gap. The CDR3 reads CSVWGGMVYNEQFF. DNA of the CDR3: TGCAGCGTTTGGGGCGGGATGGTATACAATGAGCAGTTCTTC.

This clone was seen at least ten times. The CDR3 region is CASSLIRLAGPTGELFF. In nucleotides, the CDR3 is TGTGCCAGCAGCTTGATTAGACTAGCGGGTCCAACCGGGGAGCTGTTTTTT. The chain joins TRBV5-6 to TRBJ2-2; 10 bases map to TRBD2. Germline loops: CDR1 SGHDT, CDR2 YYEEEE. V shed 1 base and J 5 bases; nucleotides not matched to a gene: 8. The CDR3 runs to 17 residues. Full variable domain (remainder filled in from reference TRBV5-6 and TRBJ2-2): DAGVTQSPTHLIKTRGQQVTLRCSPKSGHDTVSWYQQALGQGPQFIFQYYEEEERQRGNFPDRFSGHQFPNYSSELNVNALLLGDSALYLCASSLIRLAGPTGELFFGEGSRLTVL.

This clone was seen ten or more times. The gene calls are TRBV28 and TRBJ1-2; 10 bases agree with TRBD1. The J segment lost 7 bases and the V segment lost 5 bases, leaving 10 bases of the junction unmatched. The CDR3 totals 15 residues. Germline V gives CDR1 MDHEN, CDR2 SYDVKM. CDR3 sequence reads: CASSKGQGIESGYTF. The CDR3 DNA follows: TGTGCCAGCAGTAAGGGACAGGGGATTGAGAGTGGCTACACCTTC.

Remarks on this clone: The CDR3 end shows no conserved phenylalanine or tryptophan, and so a read error is likely. It is unclear where the CDR3 begins or ends on the DNA, so no DNA is shown, and the CDR3 is as TCRdb lists it. This sequence joins TRBV27 and TRBJ1-3. Germline assignment: CDR1 MNHEY and CDR2 SMNVEV (reference sequence). The CDR3 spans 14 amino acids, including both terminal residues. This chain's CDR3 is CASRTGVPGNTVYL.

As regards this clone: One end of the junction varies from germline; a read error may be responsible. The genes are TRBV20-1 and TRBJ1-1; TRBD1 is a possible D gene (5 bases). Germline values: CDR1 DFQATT, CDR2 SNEGSKA (reference sequence). The CDR3 is 14 amino acids. The CDR3 loop is CSARDPNRYTEAFF. In DNA form, the CDR3 reads TGCAGCGCTAGAGATCCCAACAGGTACACTGAAGCTTTCTTT.

This clone was picked up many times. The chain uses TRBV5-8 and TRBJ1-1; D might be TRBD1 (5 bases). With 3 bases removed from V and 6 bases from J, the gap between germline ends came to 18 bases. The CDR3 totals 15 residues. Germline V gene lookup returns CDR1 SGHTS and CDR2 YDEGEE. DNA of the CDR3: TGTGCCAGCAGCTCCCTCAGGGATCGGTACGCTGAAGCTTTCTTT. This codes for CASSSLRDRYAEAFF.

This clone was seen ten or more times. The genes are TRBV12-3 or TRBV12-4 and TRBJ2-7, with 7 bases fitting TRBD1. Trimming took 4 bases from V and 7 from J; bases not matched to a gene: 13. CDR3 size: 15 residues. CDR3 nucleotide sequence: TGTGCCAGCAGTTACCGACAGGGTCCCGGCGGTGAGCAGTACTTC. This translates into CASSYRQGPGGEQYF.

This clone was observed at least ten times. The same CDR3 arises from other DNA sequences in this sample as well. The chain carries TRBV4-2 and TRBJ1-5; D gene unclear. The CDR3 runs 14 residues. CDR1 is LGHNA, CDR2 YNFKEQ, per germline. The ends were cut back, 4 bases at V and 2 bases at J, with 9 bases in the middle. The CDR3 sequence is CASSLGRGNQPQHF. DNA for the CDR3: TGTGCCAGCAGCCTCGGACGGGGCAATCAGCCCCAGCATTTT.

The gene calls are TRBV13 and TRBJ2-7; D uncertain. V gave up 4 bases and J gave up 5 bases, with 15 bases separating them. Germline CDR1 reads PRHDT; CDR2 reads FYEKMQ (reference sequence). This CDR3 is built from 14 residues. The CDR3 DNA reads TGTGCCAGCAGCTCCTCCCTTGGCGTCGACGAGCAGTACTTC. Translation: CASSSSLGVDEQYF. The full variable domain, with the rest looked up from reference TRBV13 and TRBJ2-7, is AAGVIQSPRHLIKEKRETATLKCYPIPRHDTVYWYQQGPGQDPQFLISFYEKMQSDKGSIPDRFSAQQFSDYHSELNMSSLELGDSALYFCASSSSLGVDEQYFGPGTRLTVT.

This clone was observed many times. This rearrangement joins TRBV2 to TRBJ1-1, with D unresolved. Germline CDR1 is SNHLY and CDR2 is FYNNEI. The CDR3 covers 12 residues. V lost 4 bases and J lost 1, with 4 bases in between. The CDR3 sequence is CASSGANTEAFF. The CDR3, as DNA: TGTGCCAGCAGTGGGGCGAACACTGAAGCTTTCTTT.

This clone has ten or more counts. The CDR3 does not close with the conserved phenylalanine or tryptophan, likely indicating a read error. It is unclear where the CDR3 begins or ends on the DNA, so no DNA is shown, and the CDR3 is as TCRdb lists it. The chain links TRBV7-8 to TRBJ2-1; TRBD2, the D gene given by the table, was not confirmed from the DNA. Ends included, the CDR3 has 10 residues. Germline lookup yields CDR1 SGHVS and CDR2 FQNEAQ. The CDR3 reads CASSDPGLAG.

This clone was counted ten times or more. The rearrangement links TRBV28 to TRBJ1-1, with D unclear. Trimming left V 5 bases short and J 3 bases short, with 10 bases between. This CDR3 is built from 13 residues. Germline V gene lookup returns CDR1 MDHEN and CDR2 SYDVKM. The CDR3 DNA is TGTGCCAGCAGTCCCCCCATGGACACTGAAGCTTTCTTT. This sequence encodes CASSPPMDTEAFF.

To note about this clone: At the DNA level, this CDR3 is encoded by other sequences in the same sample as well. The chain carries TRBV20-1 and TRBJ2-5, with 8 positions matching TRBD2. The V gene end was trimmed by 3 bases and the J gene end by 5 bases; junction bases not matched to a gene: 11. CDR3 size: 15 residues. Germline V gene lookup returns CDR1 DFQATT and CDR2 SNEGSKA (reference sequence). Here the CDR3 reads CSARHRGGRRETQYF. CDR3 DNA: TGCAGTGCTAGGCACCGGGGGGGCCGCCGGGAGACCCAGTACTTC.

V usage is TRBV3-1 and J usage is TRBJ1-1; D might be TRBD1 (6 bases). This CDR3 has 12 residues. CDR1 is LGHDT and CDR2 is YNNKEL in the germline V gene (reference sequence). V lost 1 base, J lost 11 bases, and 11 bases lay in between. The CDR3 here is CASSQGGHDAFF. CDR3 nucleotides: TGTGCCAGCAGCCAAGGGGGACATGACGCTTTCTTT.

This clone was recorded many times. The identical CDR3 is also encoded by other nucleotide sequences in the sample. This chain uses TRBV7-3 with TRBJ1-1; a possible D gene is TRBD1 (5 bases). Germline assignment: CDR1 SGHTA and CDR2 FQGTGA. V lost 5 bases to trimming and J lost 3 bases, with 13 bases between them. This CDR3 comprises 14 residues. CDR3 amino acids: CASSPLGGDTEAFF. CDR3 coding DNA: TGTGCCAGCAGCCCCCTGGGAGGGGACACTGAAGCTTTCTTT.

This clone was seen repeatedly, ten times or more. The rearrangement links TRBV7-8 to TRBJ2-5, with D tentatively TRBD1 (5 bases). CDR1 is SGHVS, CDR2 FQNEAQ, per germline. CDR3 length equals 13 residues. The V and J ends lost 4 bases and 5 bases respectively, with 11 bases between them. The CDR3 coding sequence is TGTGCCAGCAGCTCAGGGCCGGCGGAGACCCAGTACTTC. Its translation: CASSSGPAETQYF.

As concerns this clone: A much larger clonotype is one base distant, so this may be a read error. The genes are TRBV5-1 and TRBJ2-7; TRBD2 agrees at 7 bases. Germline values: CDR1 SGHRS, CDR2 YFSETQ. J gave up 3 bases and V 5 bases, and 11 bases lay outside the gene matches. This CDR3 comprises 15 residues. The CDR3 loop reads CASRLGTNVNYEQYF. CDR3 nucleotides: TGCGCCAGCAGGCTGGGGACTAACGTAAACTACGAGCAGTACTTC.

There are many counts of this clone. V is TRBV18 and J is TRBJ2-3; 9 nucleotides align to TRBD1. This CDR3 is built from 19 residues. Germline CDR1 is KGHSH and CDR2 is LQKENI. V lost 4 bases and J lost 0; bases outside the gene matches: 14. The CDR3 sequence: CASSLRGTGSPSSTDTQYF. The DNA of the CDR3 is TGTGCCAGCTCACTTAGGGGGACAGGGAGCCCCTCTAGCACAGATACGCAGTATTTT.

By sample share, this clone is medium-sized (0.01 to 0.1%). The chain joins TRBV9 to TRBJ1-3, with 8 nucleotides matching TRBD1. The CDR3 sequence is 15 residues long. Germline trimming cut 3 bases from V and 0 bases from J; bases unmatched to any gene: 2. Germline V gene data show CDR1 as SGDLS and CDR2 as YYNGEE. In DNA form, the CDR3 reads TGTGCCAGCAGCGCCCAGGGGGCCTCTGGAAACACCATATATTTT. Encoded protein: CASSAQGASGNTIYF.

This clone was counted many times. This chain joins TRBV12-5 and TRBJ2-7, with D possibly matching TRBD1 (5 bases). The germline V gene encodes CDR1 LGHNT and CDR2 FRNRAP. V was shortened by 5 bases and J by 2 bases, with 7 bases between the two germline ends. The CDR3 has 12 residues. In DNA form, the CDR3 reads TGTGCTAGTGGTCTAGGGGCCTACGAGCAGTACTTC. It yields the protein CASGLGAYEQYF.

This clone was counted many times. This chain uses TRBV12-5 with TRBJ2-1, with 7 positions matching TRBD2. CDR1 LGHNT and CDR2 FRNRAP come from the germline V gene. V was pared by 5 bases and J by 1 base, with 5 bases of the junction left unmatched. The CDR3 runs 15 residues. CDR3 bases: TGTGCTAGTGGTCTTTTGGGGGGGTCCTACAATGAGCAGTTCTTC. Protein sequence: CASGLLGGSYNEQFF.

This clone was counted a few times. The V call is TRBV28, the J call TRBJ2-1; D not resolved. CDR3 length: 15 residues. V lost 2 bases, J lost 1 base, and 9 bases lay in between. The V gene's germline CDR1 is MDHEN and CDR2 SYDVKM. The CDR3: CASSLTLRSYNEQFF. The DNA of the CDR3 is TGTGCCAGCAGTTTAACGTTGCGGTCCTACAATGAGCAGTTCTTC.

This clone has only a few counts. The V call is TRBV6-1, the J call TRBJ2-7; 8 bases fit TRBD1. Germline V gene lookup returns CDR1 MNHNS and CDR2 SASEGT. After removal of 3 bases from V and 7 bases from J, the junction contained 11 bases not matched to a gene. The CDR3 totals 15 residues. The CDR3 protein is CASSDGTGGFWEQYF. CDR3 coding DNA: TGTGCCAGCAGTGACGGGACAGGTGGTTTTTGGGAGCAGTACTTC.